The 15 T cell receptor beta chains reported below all come from one sample, sequenced in a study of T cells expressing NK-cell markers (dated by TCRdb to about 2020). The method behind the library was 5' RACE. The sequencing machine was an Illumina HiSeq 2000. TCRdb reprocessed the reads and provides one entry for every CDR3 protein sequence; no DNA is given. The sample's clone listing holds more than 120,000 distinct CDR3 sequences. The ten largest clones capture 9% to 15% of the sample. Sequencing was carried out using blood T cells: a sorted CD56 or NKG2C T cell subset, CD4+ or CD8+ T cells, or bulk PBMC T cells (not recorded which). The receptors were gathered from a man aged 18 to 35 in good health. Donor details come from another sample of the same person, matched by shared clones.

The rearrangement joins TRBV2 to TRBJ1-4. CDR3 length: 12 residues. The germline V gene encodes CDR1 SNHLY and CDR2 FYNNEI. CDR3 in amino acids: CASSDEIQELFF. The full variable domain, completed using reference TRBV2 and TRBJ1-4, is EPEVTQTPSHQVTQMGQEVILRCVPISNHLYFYWYRQILGQKVEFLVSFYNNEISEKSEIFDDQFSVERPDGSNFTLKIRSTKLEDSAMYFCASSDEIQELFFGSGTQLSVL.

This rearrangement joins TRBV7-8 to TRBJ2-7. Germline CDR1 reads SGHVS; CDR2 reads FQNEAQ. This CDR3 region has 12 residues. The CDR3 loop reads CASSLLSDEQYF.

V and J are TRBV30 and TRBJ1-5. Germline values: CDR1 GTSNPN, CDR2 SVGIG (reference sequence). CDR3 size: 14 residues. The CDR3 sequence: CAWGTGRGNQPQHF.

The chain is built from TRBV5-1 and TRBJ2-3; TCRdb selects TRBD1, and the lack of DNA leaves this call unchecked. The CDR3 is 15 amino acids. Germline V CDR1 and CDR2: SGHRS, YFSETQ. The CDR3 sequence is CASSSDRGLGDTQYF.

J is TRBJ1-5 and V is TRBV7-8; as DNA is missing, the TRBD1 call by TCRdb cannot be tested. CDR3 length: 16 amino acids. Germline values: CDR1 SGHVS, CDR2 FQNEAQ. CDR3 protein: CASSLGVDRGREPQHF.

The J gene is TRBJ2-5, the V gene TRBV29-1; lacking DNA, the TRBD1 call made by TCRdb goes unchecked. CDR3 length: 16 residues. CDR1 SQVTM and CDR2 ANQGSEA come from the germline V gene. The CDR3 sequence is CSVEDGGNWAQETQYF.

This chain uses TRBV6-5 with TRBJ2-1; TCRdb designates TRBD1, a call that cannot be tested without DNA. The CDR3 runs 14 residues. CDR1 is MNHEY and CDR2 is SVGAGI in the germline V gene. CDR3 amino acids: CASSYSRGPNEQFF.

This chain uses TRBV4-3 with TRBJ2-1. Looked up from germline, CDR1 is LGHNA and CDR2 is YSLEER. The CDR3 covers 13 residues. CDR3: CASSQDSDKWPFF.

The rearrangement joins TRBV29-1 to TRBJ2-5; TCRdb returns TRBD2, unconfirmable since there is no DNA. CDR3 length equals 13 residues. Germline values: CDR1 SQVTM, CDR2 ANQGSEA. CDR3 region: CSPRRAEGETQYF.

This chain connects TRBV7-6 to TRBJ2-1; no DNA is available, so the TRBD2 call from TCRdb remains unchecked. This CDR3 has 17 amino acids. CDR1 SGHVS and CDR2 FNYEAQ come from the germline V gene. The CDR3 sequence is CASSPEGVRALENEQFF.

The chain uses TRBV12-3 or TRBV12-4 and TRBJ2-7; the TCRdb D gene call, TRBD1, has no DNA to confirm it. The CDR3 extends over 15 amino acids. The CDR3 loop is CASSLWGWGSNEQYF.

The rearrangement joins TRBV4-1 to TRBJ1-5; TCRdb calls TRBD1, which cannot be checked without DNA. The CDR3 is 14 residues long. Germline CDR1 and CDR2: MGHRA and YSYEKL. The chain's CDR3 is CASSQEGGNQPQHF.

The V gene is TRBV11-3, the J gene TRBJ2-2; TCRdb designates TRBD2, a call that cannot be tested without DNA. The CDR3 is made up of 17 amino acids. From germline, CDR1 is SGHNT and CDR2 YENEEA. This chain's CDR3 is CASSQPPWDYNTGELFF.

V usage is TRBV11-2 and J usage is TRBJ2-3; TCRdb names TRBD1, which stays unverified in the absence of DNA. CDR3 length equals 17 residues. Germline CDR1 is SGHAT and CDR2 is FQNNGV. CDR3 sequence: CASSTPLTTGPTDTQYF.

J is TRBJ2-1 and V is TRBV30; TCRdb's assignment of TRBD1 cannot be checked, as there is no DNA. This CDR3 has 12 amino acids. The germline V gene has CDR1 GTSNPN and CDR2 SVGIG (reference sequence). Here the CDR3 reads CASRGGTNEQFF.